Presented here are 26 T cell receptor beta chains from one specimen sequenced in a study of Tregs in tolerant kidney transplant recipients. Using immunoSEQ multiplex PCR, the repertoire was profiled, and TCRdb retains in-frame clones only, with some absent. In the table there are tens of thousands of clones, around 95% of which are singletons. These receptors are not linked to any known antigen. The specimen was Tregs from blood cultured with allogeneic cells. The receptors originated from a human donor in good health.

The chain has TRBV12-5 and TRBJ2-7; D possibly uses TRBD1 or TRBD2 (5 bases each). V was shortened by 1 base and J by 2 bases, with 9 bases between the two germline ends. Germline CDR1 is LGHNT and CDR2 is FRNRAP. CDR3 length: 14 amino acids. The CDR3 region has the DNA TGTGCTAGTGGTTTGGGAGGGGTCACCTACGAGCAGTACTTC. Its protein product is CASGLGGVTYEQYF.

This clone was seen a single time. The chain couples TRBV19 to TRBJ1-3; D gene uncertain. The V and J ends lost 10 bases and 0 bases respectively, with 10 bases between them. This CDR3 has 13 amino acids. Germline lookup yields CDR1 LNHDA and CDR2 SQIVND (reference sequence). This CDR3 is CATMRRSGNTIYF. The CDR3 nucleotides read TGTGCCACGATGAGGCGCTCTGGAAACACCATATATTTT.

This chain connects TRBV5-1 to TRBJ2-1; 13 bases agree with TRBD2. CDR1 and CDR2 (germline): SGHRS, YFSETQ. V shed 5 bases and J 4 bases; nucleotides not matched to a gene: 6. This CDR3 region has 16 residues. The CDR3 reads CASRSLTSGRYNEQFF. CDR3 nucleotide sequence: TGCGCCAGCAGATCCTTGACTAGCGGGAGGTACAATGAGCAGTTCTTC.

This chain joins TRBV7-2 and TRBJ1-2; D uncertain. This CDR3 is 14 amino acids long. Germline assignment: CDR1 SGHTA and CDR2 FQGNSA. Between the trimmed V and J ends, which lost 5 bases and 4 bases, there was a span of 14 bases. The CDR3 loop reads CASSQAGWGYGYTF. CDR3 bases: TGTGCCAGCAGCCAGGCGGGCTGGGGCTATGGCTACACCTTC.

V and J are TRBV5-5 and TRBJ1-5; TRBD1 aligns across 10 bases. Per the germline V gene, CDR1 is SGHKS and CDR2 is YYEKEE (reference sequence). J gave up 5 bases and V 2 bases, and 10 bases lay outside the gene matches. The CDR3 totals 17 residues. The CDR3 bases are TGTGCCAGCAGCTTATTTGGGACAGGGGCTAATCATCAGCCCCAGCATTTT. Translated: CASSLFGTGANHQPQHF.

V gene TRBV6-6 combines with J gene TRBJ2-7; no definite D call. V lost 7 bases, J lost 7 bases, and 23 bases lay in between. This CDR3 comprises 15 residues. In germline, CDR1 is MNHNY, CDR2 SVGAGI (reference sequence). CDR3 nucleotide sequence: TGTGCCAGCACCAACCCAAGCGACACTGGATTGGAGCAGTACTTC. Its protein is CASTNPSDTGLEQYF.

The chain joins TRBV6-1 to TRBJ1-3; no clear D gene. V gave up 4 bases and J gave up 0 bases, with 7 bases separating them. The CDR3 length is 14 residues. The germline V gene has CDR1 MNHNS and CDR2 SASEGT. CDR3 nucleotide sequence: TGTGCCAGCAGTGTGCAGGTCTCTGGAAACACCATATATTTT. Translation gives CASSVQVSGNTIYF.

The genes are TRBV6-1 and TRBJ1-1; D is perhaps TRBD1 (5 bases). Trimming removed 7 bases at V and 7 bases at J, with 16 bases between. The CDR3 length is 13 residues. The germline V gene has CDR1 MNHNS and CDR2 SASEGT. CDR3 amino acids: CASKSQGAREAFF. The CDR3, as DNA: TGTGCCAGCAAATCCCAGGGTGCCCGTGAAGCTTTCTTT.

This chain links TRBV25-1 with TRBJ2-3; TRBD2 agrees at 9 bases. In germline, CDR1 is MGHDK, CDR2 SYGVNS. There are 16 residues in the CDR3. Trimming took 6 bases from V and 4 from J; bases not matched to a gene: 11. CDR3 in amino acids: CASSSTSGQRPDTQYF. The CDR3 bases are TGTGCCAGCAGCTCCACTAGCGGGCAGAGGCCAGATACGCAGTATTTT. Looking up the rest from reference TRBV25-1 and TRBJ2-3 gives the full variable domain: EADIYQTPRYLVIGTGKKITLECSQTMGHDKMYWYQQDPGMELHLIHYSYGVNSTEKGDLSSESTVSRIRTEHFPLTLESARPSHTSQYLCASSSTSGQRPDTQYFGPGTRLTVL.

The chain carries TRBV5-4 and TRBJ2-1, with D possibly being TRBD1 or TRBD2 (5 bases each). The germline V and J ends were trimmed by 2 bases and 2 bases, with 11 bases remaining between them. The CDR3 is made up of 15 amino acids. Germline V gives CDR1 SGHNT, CDR2 YYREEE (reference sequence). The CDR3 here is CASSLGAGTYNEQFF. CDR3 nucleotides: TGTGCCAGCAGCTTAGGGGCCGGGACCTACAATGAGCAGTTCTTC.

The table lists this clone with a count of one. This chain connects TRBV5-1 to TRBJ1-1; no clear D gene. Trimming shortened V by 2 bases and J by 1 base, and 6 bases separated the two germline ends. The germline V gene encodes CDR1 SGHRS and CDR2 YFSETQ. CDR3 size: 13 residues. CDR3 sequence: CASSLFTNTEAFF. As DNA, the CDR3 is TGCGCCAGCAGCTTATTCACGAACACTGAAGCTTTCTTT. Drawing the rest from reference TRBV5-1 and TRBJ1-1, the complete variable domain is KAGVTQTPRYLIKTRGQQVTLSCSPISGHRSVSWYQQTPGQGLQFLFEYFSETQRNKGNFPGRFSGRQFSNSRSEMNVSTLELGDSALYLCASSLFTNTEAFFGQGTRLTVV.

This chain links TRBV6-5 with TRBJ1-2; the match to TRBD1 covers 7 bases. Germline assignment: CDR1 MNHEY and CDR2 SVGAGI. With 0 bases clipped from V and 8 bases from J, the junction kept 3 bases outside the gene matches. The CDR3 totals 13 residues. The DNA of the CDR3 is TGTGCCAGCAGTTACTCGAGGGGGCTGGGCTACACCTTC. It is translated as CASSYSRGLGYTF.

The chain recombines TRBV2 with TRBJ1-2; a weak D match, TRBD1 (5 bases). CDR1 is SNHLY and CDR2 is FYNNEI in the germline V gene. The germline V and J ends were trimmed by 5 bases and 7 bases, with 20 bases remaining between them. This CDR3 comprises 15 residues. CDR3 sequence (DNA): TGTGCCAGCAGTCTCCGGGACCCCTATCGAGGTGGCTACACCTTC. This encodes CASSLRDPYRGGYTF.

The V gene is TRBV5-1, the J gene TRBJ2-7, with 8 bases lining up with TRBD1. V was pared by 3 bases and J by 5 bases, with 10 bases of the junction left unmatched. CDR1 is SGHRS, CDR2 YFSETQ, per germline. This CDR3 is built from 15 residues. The CDR3: CASSSLQGEVDEQYF. The DNA for the CDR3 is TGCGCCAGCAGCTCATTACAGGGGGAGGTGGACGAGCAGTACTTC. Using reference TRBV5-1 and TRBJ2-7 for the parts outside the CDR3, the full variable domain is KAGVTQTPRYLIKTRGQQVTLSCSPISGHRSVSWYQQTPGQGLQFLFEYFSETQRNKGNFPGRFSGRQFSNSRSEMNVSTLELGDSALYLCASSSLQGEVDEQYFGPGTRLTVT.

The V call is TRBV18, the J call TRBJ2-1; D may be TRBD2 (5 bases). Trimming shortened V by 6 bases and J by 6 bases, and 12 bases separated the two germline ends. The length of the CDR3 is 13 residues. Germline V gives CDR1 KGHSH, CDR2 LQKENI. The CDR3 DNA is TGTGCCAGCTCCAACTCGGCGGGCAATGAGCAGTTCTTC. Residues: CASSNSAGNEQFF.

The CDR3 bases are TGTGCCAGCAGTGAGCCCCTCTATGGCTACACCTTC. Encoded protein: CASSEPLYGYTF. The rearrangement uses TRBV2 and TRBJ1-2, with D uncertain. This CDR3 contains 12 residues. The germline CDR1 and CDR2 sequences are SNHLY and FYNNEI. The V end lost 3 bases, the J end lost 4 bases, and 6 bases lay between the germline ends.

The gene calls are TRBV18 and TRBJ1-1, with 7 bases matching TRBD1. The CDR3 contains 12 residues. Germline CDR1 and CDR2: KGHSH and LQKENI. With 6 bases clipped from V and 11 bases from J, the junction kept 9 bases outside the gene matches. The CDR3 is CASSTGEGKAFF. The CDR3 nucleotides read TGTGCCAGCTCCACAGGGGAGGGGAAGGCTTTCTTT.

The J gene is TRBJ1-4, the V gene TRBV6-1, with unresolved D. Trimming removed 6 bases at V and 8 bases at J, with 7 bases between. The CDR3 length is 11 residues. From germline, CDR1 is MNHNS and CDR2 SASEGT. The CDR3 is CASRREEKLFF. CDR3 nucleotides: TGTGCCAGCAGAAGGGAGGAAAAACTGTTTTTT.

This chain connects TRBV5-1 to TRBJ2-2; D is unclear. The ends were cut back, 5 bases at V and 3 bases at J, with 8 bases in the middle. CDR3 size: 13 residues. Germline-derived CDR1 and CDR2 are SGHRS and YFSETQ. CDR3 sequence: CASRYSYTGELFF. In DNA form, the CDR3 reads TGCGCCAGCAGATATTCATACACCGGGGAGCTGTTTTTT.

The V and J genes are TRBV5-4 and TRBJ1-2; D is perhaps TRBD1 (6 bases). The V end lost 4 bases, the J end lost 5 bases, and 15 bases lay between the germline ends. The CDR3 is 14 residues long. Germline CDR1 and CDR2: SGHNT and YYREEE (reference sequence). The CDR3 sequence: CASSIMGAQYGYTF. CDR3 nucleotides: TGTGCCAGCAGCATTATGGGGGCGCAGTATGGCTACACCTTC.

The V gene is TRBV25-1, the J gene TRBJ2-1; 12 bases align to TRBD2. Germline V CDR1 and CDR2: MGHDK, SYGVNS. J gave up 6 bases and V 5 bases, and 8 bases lay outside the gene matches. The CDR3 totals 16 residues. The CDR3 DNA reads as TGTGCCAGCAGTCCGCGACTAGCGGGAGCTTTCAATGAGCAGTTCTTC. It yields the protein CASSPRLAGAFNEQFF. Variable domain in full (rest from reference TRBV25-1 and TRBJ2-1): EADIYQTPRYLVIGTGKKITLECSQTMGHDKMYWYQQDPGMELHLIHYSYGVNSTEKGDLSSESTVSRIRTEHFPLTLESARPSHTSQYLCASSPRLAGAFNEQFFGPGTRLTVL.

The gene calls are TRBV19 and TRBJ1-5; D gene ambiguous. Looked up from germline, CDR1 is LNHDA and CDR2 is SQIVND (reference sequence). The CDR3 spans 12 residues. For the CDR3, the DNA is TGTGCGAGTGAGGGCGGCAATCAGCCCCAGCATTTT. This codes for CASEGGNQPQHF.

The chain links TRBV9 to TRBJ2-3; no clear D. In germline, CDR1 is SGDLS, CDR2 YYNGEE. CDR3 length: 13 amino acids. Trimming stripped 0 bases from V and 4 bases from J, with 6 bases between. The CDR3 DNA reads as TGTGCCAGCAGCGTAGAGTTACCAGATACGCAGTATTTT. Amino acids: CASSVELPDTQYF.

The gene calls are TRBV19 and TRBJ2-2, with 13 bases that match TRBD2. The trim removed 6 bases at V and 5 bases at J, leaving 3 bases unmatched. CDR1 is LNHDA and CDR2 is SQIVND in the germline V gene (reference sequence). The CDR3 sequence is 15 residues long. The CDR3 spells CASRRTSGSTGELFF. The CDR3 DNA reads as TGTGCCAGTAGACGGACTAGCGGGAGTACCGGGGAGCTGTTTTTT.

The gene calls are TRBV5-4 and TRBJ1-2, with D perhaps matching TRBD1 (6 bases). CDR1 is SGHNT and CDR2 is YYREEE in the germline V gene (reference sequence). Trimming took 3 bases from V and 7 from J, leaving 16 bases between them. CDR3 length equals 14 residues. The CDR3 nucleotides are TGTGCCAGCAGCTCGTTGGTTACAGGGAGTGGCTACACCTTC. Translating it yields CASSSLVTGSGYTF.

The genes are TRBV25-1 and TRBJ1-4; possible D gene TRBD1, 5 bases. Deletions cut 4 bases from V and 1 base from J, with 16 bases between. Germline values: CDR1 MGHDK, CDR2 SYGVNS. CDR3 length equals 17 residues. The CDR3 region is CASSGYREGVTNEKLFF. The CDR3 DNA follows: TGTGCCAGCAGTGGGTACAGAGAAGGGGTAACTAATGAAAAACTGTTTTTT. Based on the CDR3 plus reference TRBV25-1 and TRBJ1-4, the full variable domain is EADIYQTPRYLVIGTGKKITLECSQTMGHDKMYWYQQDPGMELHLIHYSYGVNSTEKGDLSSESTVSRIRTEHFPLTLESARPSHTSQYLCASSGYREGVTNEKLFFGSGTQLSVL.